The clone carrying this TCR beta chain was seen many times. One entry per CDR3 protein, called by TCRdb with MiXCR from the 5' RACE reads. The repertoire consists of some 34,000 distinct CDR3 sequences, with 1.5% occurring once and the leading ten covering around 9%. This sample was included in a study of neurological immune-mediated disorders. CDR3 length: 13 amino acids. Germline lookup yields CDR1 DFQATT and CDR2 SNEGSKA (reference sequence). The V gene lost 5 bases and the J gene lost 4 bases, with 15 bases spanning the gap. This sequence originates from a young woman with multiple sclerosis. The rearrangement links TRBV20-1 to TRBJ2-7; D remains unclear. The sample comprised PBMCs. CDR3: CSAPHPPLYEQYF. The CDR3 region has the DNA TGCAGTGCTCCACACCCGCCCCTATACGAGCAGTACTTC.